The 13 T cell receptor beta chains in this list originate from one sample, sequenced in a study of OX40 agonist ivuxolimab in advanced cancers. Only in-frame clones appear in the TCRdb table, and some are missing; sequencing was by immunoSEQ multiplex PCR. The sample yields about 12,000 clones, roughly 80% seen once. This material consisted of CD4+ or CD8+ T cells sorted from blood, taken in a trial of the OX40 agonist ivuxolimab. The receptors here all came from an adult with an advanced solid tumor such as melanoma, head and neck, liver or kidney cancer.

V and J are TRBV5-4 and TRBJ2-7; D gene ambiguous. The CDR3 sequence is 12 residues long. Germline CDR1 SGHNT, CDR2 YYREEE (reference sequence). The V and J ends lost 2 bases and 3 bases respectively, with 6 bases between them. CDR3 sequence: CASSFSNYEQYF. DNA of the CDR3: TGTGCCAGCAGCTTTAGCAACTACGAGCAGTACTTC.

This clone was recorded a few times. The chain has TRBV4-1 and TRBJ2-6; the D gene is possibly TRBD1 (6 bases). Germline V gives CDR1 MGHRA, CDR2 YSYEKL. V lost 4 bases, J lost 0 bases, and 13 bases lay in between. The CDR3 consists of 17 residues. The CDR3 bases are TGCGCCAGCAGCCTCCGGGACATAGACTCTGGGGCCAACGTCCTGACTTTC. It is translated as CASSLRDIDSGANVLTF.

V is TRBV4-2 and J is TRBJ2-3; 11 positions agree with TRBD2. Germline V gives CDR1 LGHNA, CDR2 YNFKEQ. CDR3 length: 15 residues. V dropped 5 bases and J dropped 4; count of bases not matched to a gene: 5. The CDR3 here is CASSFGTSGSDTQYF. DNA for the CDR3: TGTGCCAGCAGCTTCGGGACTAGCGGTTCAGATACGCAGTATTTT.

The chain recombines TRBV19 with TRBJ1-5, with 9 bases aligning to TRBD1. V lost 5 bases to trimming and J lost 2 bases; unmatched junction nucleotides: 4. CDR1 and CDR2 (germline): LNHDA, SQIVND (reference sequence). The CDR3 spans 15 residues. The CDR3 sequence is CASSGTGNRNQPQHF. The CDR3 DNA reads TGTGCCAGTAGTGGGACAGGGAATCGCAATCAGCCCCAGCATTTT.

This clone rates as large (0.1 to 1%). This chain links TRBV7-8 with TRBJ1-5, with 8 bases lining up with TRBD1. The CDR3 contains 16 residues. Germline loops: CDR1 SGHVS, CDR2 FQNEAQ. J was trimmed by 4 bases and V by 3 bases; bases with no gene match: 8. The CDR3 is CASSLEGQGGNQPQHF. CDR3 bases: TGTGCCAGCAGCTTGGAAGGACAGGGAGGTAATCAGCCCCAGCATTTT.

This clone has a single count. This chain connects TRBV7-9 to TRBJ1-1, with 9 nucleotides matching TRBD1. The CDR3 sequence is 15 residues long. Per germline, CDR1 SEHNR and CDR2 FQNEAQ (reference sequence). J gave up 4 bases and V 5 bases, and 8 bases lay outside the gene matches. The CDR3 loop reads CASSQTGGGGTEAFF. The CDR3 bases are TGTGCCAGCAGCCAGACAGGGGGTGGTGGCACTGAAGCTTTCTTT. The variable domain in full, completed from reference TRBV7-9 and TRBJ1-1, reads DTGVSQNPRHKITKRGQNVTFRCDPISEHNRLYWYRQTLGQGPEFLTYFQNEAQLEKSRLLSDRFSAERPKGSFSTLEIQRTEQGDSAMYLCASSQTGGGGTEAFFGQGTRLTVV.

J is TRBJ2-1 and V is TRBV10-2; no definite D call. V was clipped by 7 bases and J by 1 base, with 5 bases between them. There are 12 residues in the CDR3. CDR1 is WSHSY, CDR2 SAAADI, per germline. The DNA for the CDR3 is TGCGCCAGCACAGGTTCCTACAATGAGCAGTTCTTC. The encoded protein is CASTGSYNEQFF.

The rearrangement links TRBV10-1 to TRBJ2-3; 8 bases line up with TRBD2. Unmatched junction bases numbered 12, after V lost 6 bases and J lost 4 bases. CDR3 length equals 16 residues. The germline V gene has CDR1 WNHNN and CDR2 SYGVQD (reference sequence). CDR3 bases: TGCGCCAGCAGCCAAGACGGAGCGGGAGATCCAGATACGCAGTATTTT. It is translated as CASSQDGAGDPDTQYF.

The genes are TRBV6-1 and TRBJ1-1; 7 bases map to TRBD1. The ends lost 6 bases at V and 1 base at J; junction bases unmatched: 5. The germline V gene has CDR1 MNHNS and CDR2 SASEGT. CDR3 length: 14 amino acids. The CDR3 is CASSSDRQNTEAFF. The DNA for the CDR3 is TGTGCCAGCAGCTCGGACAGGCAGAACACTGAAGCTTTCTTT.

J is TRBJ2-7 and V is TRBV2; D is unresolved. The CDR3 has 15 residues. V was shortened by 2 bases and J by 3 bases, with 14 bases between the two germline ends. Germline V gene lookup returns CDR1 SNHLY and CDR2 FYNNEI. This chain's CDR3 is CASSESREFGYEQYV. The CDR3, as DNA: TGTGCCAGCAGTGAATCTAGGGAATTCGGCTACGAGCAGTACGTC.

The CDR3 DNA reads TGTGCCAGCAGTGACAGCTACGAGCAGTACTTC. It encodes CASSDSYEQYF. The chain carries TRBV6-5 and TRBJ2-7, with D perhaps matching TRBD1 (5 bases). CDR1 is MNHEY and CDR2 is SVGAGI in the germline V gene. The length of the CDR3 is 11 residues. V lost 5 bases and J 3 bases, leaving 5 bases between the germline ends.

For this clone: A junction boundary mismatches the germline segment, possibly from a read error. The chain is built from TRBV28 and TRBJ1-1, with D possibly being TRBD1 (6 bases). In germline, CDR1 is MDHEN, CDR2 SYDVKM. The CDR3 totals 15 residues. CDR3 nucleotides: TGTGCCAGCAGTGGTAGGGGGGGCTTGAATACTGAAGCTTTCTTT. Translation: CASSGRGGLNTEAFF. Drawing the rest from reference TRBV28 and TRBJ1-1, the complete variable domain is DVKVTQSSRYLVKRTGEKVFLECVQDMDHENMFWYRQDPGLGLRLIYFSYDVKMKEKGDIPEGYSVSREKKERFSLILESASTNQTSMYLCASSGRGGLNTEAFFGQGTRLTVV.

This chain connects TRBV9 to TRBJ1-3, with TRBD1 matching 8 bases. With V trimmed by 0 bases and J by 4 bases, 6 bases remained unmatched. Germline V gene lookup returns CDR1 SGDLS and CDR2 YYNGEE. The CDR3 loop spans 16 amino acids. CDR3 sequence reads: CASSVGSGGIGNTIYF. DNA for the CDR3: TGTGCCAGCAGCGTAGGTTCAGGGGGCATCGGAAACACCATATATTTT.